This T cell receptor (beta chain) is from a study of T cells in localized non-small cell lung cancer. Study-level findings and limits: Across samples, adjacent lung featured a median roughly 62 of the top 100 tumor clones. Multi-region tumor sequencing was not done, so intratumor heterogeneity could not be excluded. Elevated blood T cell density was associated with longer overall survival. Exceeding tumor, uninvolved adjacent lung had the highest T cell clonality.

Germline lookup yields CDR1 LNHDA and CDR2 SQIVND (reference sequence). This CDR3 is 13 amino acids long. The junction had 0 bases not matched to a gene; V was cut back by 5 bases and J by 1 base. Points on this clone: Its antigen remains unknown.

The repertoire was sequenced with immunoSEQ multiplex PCR; TCRdb's copy has only in-frame clones and lacks some. This sample has roughly 1,300 clones; roughly 26% occur once, and the top ten carry about 14%. This receptor was obtained from a male donor at least 60 years old with stage I squamous cell lung carcinoma. V gene TRBV19 combines with J gene TRBJ1-1, with 8 positions matching TRBD1. Sequenced material: lung tumor tissue, taken before any cancer treatment. CDR3 nucleotide sequence: TGTGCCAGTAGTGGACAGGGGAACACTGAAGCTTTCTTT. Residues: CASSGQGNTEAFF.